This T cell receptor (beta chain) was sequenced in a study of monozygotic twins with cystic fibrosis. Assay: immunoSEQ multiplex PCR; the TCRdb copy retains only in-frame clones and omits some. The profile shows roughly 24,000 clones, 97% of them singletons. This clonotype originated in a girl aged 10 to 17 with cystic fibrosis. The source material was blood.

The CDR3, as DNA: TGCGCCAGCAGCCATGGGAGAGATACGCAGTATTTT. Residues: CASSHGRDTQYF. The V and J genes are TRBV5-1 and TRBJ2-3; D possibly corresponds to TRBD2 (5 bases). The CDR3 extends over 12 amino acids. The germline gives CDR1 SGHRS, CDR2 YFSETQ. Trimming left V 4 bases short and J 5 bases short, with 8 bases between.